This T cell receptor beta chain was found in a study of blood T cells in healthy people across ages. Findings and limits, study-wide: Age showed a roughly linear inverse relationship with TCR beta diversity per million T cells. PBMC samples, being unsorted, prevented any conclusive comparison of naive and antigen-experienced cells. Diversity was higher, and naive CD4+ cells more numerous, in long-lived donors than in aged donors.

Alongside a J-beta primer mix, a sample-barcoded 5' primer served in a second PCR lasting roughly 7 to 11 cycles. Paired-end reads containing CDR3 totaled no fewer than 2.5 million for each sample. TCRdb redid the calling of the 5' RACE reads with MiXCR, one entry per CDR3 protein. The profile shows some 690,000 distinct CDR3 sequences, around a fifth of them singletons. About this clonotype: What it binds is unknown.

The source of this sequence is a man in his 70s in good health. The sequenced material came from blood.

The CDR3 is CSVGSSSSGYTF. CDR3 DNA: TGCAGCGTTGGGAGTAGCTCTAGTGGCTACACCTTC. V usage is TRBV29-1 and J usage is TRBJ1-2; D gene ambiguous. The CDR3 is made up of 12 amino acids. The V gene's germline CDR1 is SQVTM and CDR2 ANQGSEA. Trimming stripped 4 bases from V and 7 bases from J, with 13 bases between.